This TCR beta chain comes out of a study of T-cell reconstitution after alpha-beta-depleted transplantation in children. Trimming shortened V by 6 bases and J by 0 bases, and 7 bases separated the two germline ends. This CDR3 is 13 amino acids long. Per the germline V gene, CDR1 is ENHRY and CDR2 is SYGVKD. This clonotype was picked up a small number of times. Its antigen remains unknown. A TCRbeta library incorporating unique molecular identifiers was prepared. Using its own MiXCR run on the PCR reads, TCRdb lists one record per CDR3 protein. The profile shows 700,000 to 950,000 distinct CDR3 sequences, approximately 15% of them singletons. Whole-study results and caveats: In patients about two months after transplant, alpha-beta T cells reportedly arose from several hundred expanded graft clones.

This receptor was identified in a male patient younger than 18 who had a stem cell transplant for acute lymphoblastic leukemia, so the T cells may come from the graft donor. The chain uses TRBV10-3 and TRBJ2-3; no firm D call. The input for sequencing was PBMCs, mostly from graft donor cells, taken 360 days after TCRalphabeta/CD19-depleted stem cell transplant. CDR3 loop: CAIRADSTDTQYF. The CDR3, as DNA: TGTGCCATCAGAGCCGACAGCACAGATACGCAGTATTTT.